The 19 T cell receptor beta chains given below trace back to one sample, sequenced in a study of shared clonotypes between healthy human individuals. Produced via immunoSEQ multiplex PCR; TCRdb's table is partial and in-frame only. The data contain more than 550,000 clones, around 70% of them singletons. Source material: memory CD4+ T cells sorted from blood. Subset of the sample: CD45RA-negative fraction. These receptors were collected from a woman in her twenties or thirties in good health.

This clone has only a few counts. The rearrangement uses TRBV2 and TRBJ2-1; D call uncertain. The CDR3 runs 13 residues. V lost 4 bases and J 3 bases, leaving 7 bases between the germline ends. CDR1 is SNHLY, CDR2 FYNNEI, per germline. The CDR3 is CASSGTRYNEQFF. CDR3 sequence (DNA): TGTGCCAGCAGTGGCACCCGCTACAATGAGCAGTTCTTC.

This clone is medium-sized in the sample. The rearrangement links TRBV6-4 to TRBJ2-7; the D gene is possibly TRBD2 (7 bases). Trimming stripped 0 bases from V and 1 base from J, with 10 bases between. The length of the CDR3 is 15 residues. The germline gives CDR1 MRHNA, CDR2 SNTAGT. CDR3 sequence (DNA): TGTGCCAGCAGTGACTCAGAGGGGGGGTCCTACGAGCAGTACTTC. This encodes CASSDSEGGSYEQYF.

This clone has a single count. This chain joins TRBV11-3 and TRBJ2-2, with unresolved D. CDR1 and CDR2 (germline): SGHNT, YENEEA. This CDR3 comprises 15 residues. Trimming removed 1 base at V and 0 bases at J, with 6 bases between. CDR3 sequence: CASSLGAPNTGELFF. The CDR3 region has the DNA TGTGCCAGCAGCTTAGGAGCCCCGAACACCGGGGAGCTGTTTTTT. The full variable domain, with the rest looked up from reference TRBV11-3 and TRBJ2-2, is EAGVVQSPRYKIIEKKQPVAFWCNPISGHNTLYWYLQNLGQGPELLIRYENEEAVDDSQLPKDRFSAERLKGVDSTLKIQPAELGDSAVYLCASSLGAPNTGELFFGEGSRLTVL.

This clone appeared many times. Distinct nucleotide sequences in the sample also encode this CDR3. The chain links TRBV6-5 to TRBJ2-7, with 13 nucleotides matching TRBD2. With V trimmed by 6 bases and J by 2 bases, 4 bases remained unmatched. The CDR3 covers 15 residues. CDR1 and CDR2 from the germline V gene are MNHEY and SVGAGI. This CDR3 is CASSAGTSGTYEQYF. CDR3 DNA: TGTGCCAGCAGCGCCGGGACTAGCGGGACCTACGAGCAGTACTTC.

With regard to this clone: This likely traces to a read error, being one base from a far larger clone. Other DNA sequences within the sample encode an identical CDR3. V is TRBV7-2 and J is TRBJ1-5; TRBD1 agrees at 8 bases. Germline V lookup: CDR1 SGHTA, CDR2 FQGNSA. The CDR3 sequence is 14 residues long. Trimming removed 3 bases from V and 2 bases from J; junction bases left unmatched: 0. The CDR3 sequence: CASSLTGGNQPQHF. CDR3 coding DNA: TGTGCCAGCAGCTTGACAGGGGGCAATCAGCCCCAGCATTTT.

CDR3 sequence (DNA): TGTGCCAGTAGGGCCCGACTAGGCCTCACAGATACGCAGTATTTT. Its translation: CASRARLGLTDTQYF. This chain uses TRBV19 with TRBJ2-3, with D possibly TRBD2 on 6 matching bases. The CDR3 totals 15 residues. Germline-derived CDR1 and CDR2 are LNHDA and SQIVND (reference sequence). V was shortened by 6 bases and J by 2 bases, with 15 bases between the two germline ends.

The chain links TRBV7-9 to TRBJ1-2, with D possibly TRBD1 on 5 matching bases. The CDR3 is 13 residues long. V was clipped by 2 bases and J by 10 bases, with 14 bases between them. Germline CDR1 and CDR2: SEHNR and FQNEAQ (reference sequence). The chain's CDR3 is CASSLQGPDTYTF. CDR3 DNA: TGTGCCAGCAGCTTACAGGGTCCGGATACCTACACCTTC.

The genes are TRBV4-2 and TRBJ2-1; D is undetermined. The CDR3 extends over 16 amino acids. V was clipped by 1 base and J by 0 bases, with 10 bases between them. CDR1 is LGHNA and CDR2 is YNFKEQ in the germline V gene. CDR3 region: CASSQGSRSSYNEQFF. The CDR3 DNA reads TGTGCCAGCAGCCAAGGGTCGCGGAGCTCCTACAATGAGCAGTTCTTC.

This clone came up many times. The same CDR3 arises from other DNA sequences in this sample as well. V and J are TRBV5-1 and TRBJ1-3; a possible D gene is TRBD1 (5 bases). The germline V gene has CDR1 SGHRS and CDR2 YFSETQ. CDR3 length equals 14 residues. V was pared by 4 bases and J by 2 bases, with 10 bases between. The CDR3 sequence is CASSPGGAGNTIYF. CDR3 coding DNA: TGCGCCAGCAGCCCGGGGGGGGCTGGAAACACCATATATTTT.

The V call is TRBV27, the J call TRBJ2-3; D not resolved. Trimming pared 5 bases from V and 5 bases from J, leaving 11 bases between. The V gene's germline CDR1 is MNHEY and CDR2 SMNVEV (reference sequence). The CDR3 runs 13 residues. In DNA, the CDR3 is TGTGCCAGCAGTACCTTGGTGGGAGATACGCAGTATTTT. Translation gives CASSTLVGDTQYF.

The rearrangement links TRBV5-1 to TRBJ1-5, with D unclear. V lost 4 bases to trimming and J lost 2 bases, with 19 bases between them. The germline V gene has CDR1 SGHRS and CDR2 YFSETQ. The CDR3 sequence is 17 residues long. Here the CDR3 reads CASSPQPRGGGNQPQHF. CDR3 DNA: TGCGCCAGCAGCCCCCAGCCCCGGGGAGGCGGCAATCAGCCCCAGCATTTT.

This clone came up once. This specimen includes other DNA sequences encoding the same CDR3. The chain combines TRBV5-1 with TRBJ2-7; a weak D match, TRBD1 (6 bases). V was shortened by 4 bases and J by 4 bases, with 12 bases between the two germline ends. This CDR3 has 13 amino acids. Germline CDR1 reads SGHRS; CDR2 reads YFSETQ. The CDR3 sequence is CASSTGQTYEQYF. CDR3 DNA sequence: TGCGCCAGCAGCACCGGACAGACATACGAGCAGTACTTC.

V gene TRBV11-3 combines with J gene TRBJ1-1, with D hard to call. Per the germline V gene, CDR1 is SGHNT and CDR2 is YENEEA. The CDR3 is made up of 13 amino acids. V shed 2 bases and J shed 2 bases, with 6 bases lying between them. The CDR3 region has the DNA TGTGCCAGCAGCTTAAGTCGTAACACTGAAGCTTTCTTT. Its protein is CASSLSRNTEAFF.

J is TRBJ2-1 and V is TRBV18; no clear D gene. This CDR3 comprises 13 residues. Germline CDR1 is KGHSH and CDR2 is LQKENI. V lost 2 bases and J 9 bases, leaving 11 bases between the germline ends. CDR3 loop: CASSPYDNSEQFF. CDR3 coding DNA: TGTGCCAGCTCACCATACGATAATTCTGAGCAGTTCTTC.

The chain has TRBV28 and TRBJ1-5, with a possible D match to TRBD1 (5 bases). V lost 4 bases and J lost 5, with 9 bases in between. Germline CDR1 is MDHEN and CDR2 is SYDVKM. The CDR3 consists of 13 residues. The CDR3 DNA is TGTGCCAGCAGTTGGGACCGATATCAGCCCCAGCATTTT. It yields the protein CASSWDRYQPQHF.

The rearrangement joins TRBV6-1 to TRBJ2-7; D ambiguous. CDR3 length: 13 residues. Between the trimmed V and J ends, which lost 3 bases and 2 bases, there was a span of 8 bases. Germline loops: CDR1 MNHNS, CDR2 SASEGT. DNA for the CDR3: TGTGCCAGCAGTGAGGCAGGAACCTACGAGCAGTACTTC. Protein sequence: CASSEAGTYEQYF.

Note on this clone: Other DNA sequences in this sample translate to the same CDR3. The chain employs TRBV20-1 and TRBJ2-7, with 9 bases lining up with TRBD2. CDR3 length equals 11 residues. Losses at the gene ends were 7 bases for V and 2 bases for J; bases not matched to a gene: 0. Germline lookup yields CDR1 DFQATT and CDR2 SNEGSKA (reference sequence). The CDR3 loop is CSVAGAYEQYF. Written as DNA, the CDR3 is TGCAGTGTAGCGGGAGCCTACGAGCAGTACTTC.

This chain links TRBV30 with TRBJ2-1; either TRBD1 or TRBD2 may supply D (5 bases each). This CDR3 is built from 13 residues. Per germline, CDR1 GTSNPN and CDR2 SVGIG (reference sequence). The V gene lost 5 bases and the J gene lost 7 bases, with 15 bases spanning the gap. The CDR3 is CAWSWGNKNEQFF. DNA for the CDR3: TGTGCCTGGTCGTGGGGGAACAAGAATGAGCAGTTCTTC.

The chain couples TRBV28 to TRBJ1-3; the D gene is possibly TRBD1 (6 bases). The CDR3 loop spans 15 amino acids. Germline loops: CDR1 MDHEN, CDR2 SYDVKM. Trimming stripped 2 bases from V and 7 bases from J, with 15 bases between. CDR3 bases: TGTGCCAGCAGTTTAAGGAGGGGGTTCGAGAACACCATATATTTT. It translates to CASSLRRGFENTIYF.